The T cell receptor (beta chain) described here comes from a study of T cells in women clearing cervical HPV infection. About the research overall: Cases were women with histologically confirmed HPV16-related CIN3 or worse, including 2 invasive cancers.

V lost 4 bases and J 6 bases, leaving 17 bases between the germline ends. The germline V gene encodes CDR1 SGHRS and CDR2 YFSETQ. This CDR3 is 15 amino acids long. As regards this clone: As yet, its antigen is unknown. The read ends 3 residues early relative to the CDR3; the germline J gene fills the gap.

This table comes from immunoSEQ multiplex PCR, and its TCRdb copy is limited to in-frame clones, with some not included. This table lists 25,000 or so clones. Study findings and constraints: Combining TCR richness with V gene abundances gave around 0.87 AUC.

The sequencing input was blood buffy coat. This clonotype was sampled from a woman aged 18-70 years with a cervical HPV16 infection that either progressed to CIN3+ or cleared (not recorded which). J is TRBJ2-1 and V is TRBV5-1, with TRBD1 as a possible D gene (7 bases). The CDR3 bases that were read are TGCGCCAGCAGCGACCAGGGGGGAATTGGCAATGAG. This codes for CASSDQGGIGNE. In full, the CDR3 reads CASSDQGGIGNEQFF.